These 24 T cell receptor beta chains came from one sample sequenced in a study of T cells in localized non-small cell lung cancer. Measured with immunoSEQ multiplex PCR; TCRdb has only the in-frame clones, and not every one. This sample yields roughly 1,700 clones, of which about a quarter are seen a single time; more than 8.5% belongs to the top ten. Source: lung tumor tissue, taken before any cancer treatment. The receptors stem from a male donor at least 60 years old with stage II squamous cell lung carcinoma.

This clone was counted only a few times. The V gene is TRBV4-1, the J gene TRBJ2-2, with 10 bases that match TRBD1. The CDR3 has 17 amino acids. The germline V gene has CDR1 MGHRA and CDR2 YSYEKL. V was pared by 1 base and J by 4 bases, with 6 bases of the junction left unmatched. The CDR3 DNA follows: TGCGCCAGCAGCCAAGGAGTCGGACAGGGGGGCACCGGGGAGCTGTTTTTT. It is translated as CASSQGVGQGGTGELFF.

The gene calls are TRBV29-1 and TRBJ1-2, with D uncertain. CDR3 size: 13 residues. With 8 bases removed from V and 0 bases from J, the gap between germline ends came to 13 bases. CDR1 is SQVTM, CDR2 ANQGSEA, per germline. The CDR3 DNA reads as TGCAGCACTGACGGGCTAGCTAACTATGGCTACACCTTC. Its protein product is CSTDGLANYGYTF.

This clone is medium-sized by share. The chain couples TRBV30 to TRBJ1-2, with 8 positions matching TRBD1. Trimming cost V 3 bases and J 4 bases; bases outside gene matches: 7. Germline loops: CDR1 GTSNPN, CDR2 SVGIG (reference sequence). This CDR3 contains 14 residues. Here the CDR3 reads CAWSDRQGIYGYTF. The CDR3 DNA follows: TGTGCCTGGAGCGATCGACAGGGGATCTATGGCTACACCTTC.

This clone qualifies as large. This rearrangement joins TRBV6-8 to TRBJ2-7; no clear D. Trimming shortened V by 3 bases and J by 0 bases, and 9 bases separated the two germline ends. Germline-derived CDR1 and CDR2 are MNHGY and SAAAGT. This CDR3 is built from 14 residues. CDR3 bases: TGTGCCAGCAGTTATAGTCTCGCCTCCTACGAGCAGTACTTC. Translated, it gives CASSYSLASYEQYF.

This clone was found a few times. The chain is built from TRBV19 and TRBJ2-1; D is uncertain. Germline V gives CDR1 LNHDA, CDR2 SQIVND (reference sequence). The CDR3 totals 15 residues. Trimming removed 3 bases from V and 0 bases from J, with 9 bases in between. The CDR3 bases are TGTGCCAGTAGTATTATTCCTGGCTCCTACAATGAGCAGTTCTTC. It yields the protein CASSIIPGSYNEQFF.

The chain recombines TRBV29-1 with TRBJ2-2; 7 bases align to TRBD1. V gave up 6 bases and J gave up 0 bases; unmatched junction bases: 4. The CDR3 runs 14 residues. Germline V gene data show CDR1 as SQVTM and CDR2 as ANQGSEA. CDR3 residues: CSVGTATNTGELFF. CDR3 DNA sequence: TGCAGCGTAGGGACAGCTACGAACACCGGGGAGCTGTTTTTT.

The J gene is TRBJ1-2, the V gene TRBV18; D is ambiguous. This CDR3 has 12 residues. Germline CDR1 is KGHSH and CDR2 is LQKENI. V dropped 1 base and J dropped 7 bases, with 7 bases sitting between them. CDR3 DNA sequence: TGTGCCAGCTCACCACGGGGTGCTGGCTACACCTTC. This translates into CASSPRGAGYTF.

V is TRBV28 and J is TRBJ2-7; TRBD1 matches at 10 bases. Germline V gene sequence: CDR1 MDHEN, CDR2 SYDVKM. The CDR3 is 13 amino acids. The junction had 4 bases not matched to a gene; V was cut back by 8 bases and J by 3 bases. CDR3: CASLDRGRYEQYF. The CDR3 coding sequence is TGTGCCAGCCTAGACAGGGGGCGCTACGAGCAGTACTTC. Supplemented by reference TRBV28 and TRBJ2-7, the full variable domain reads DVKVTQSSRYLVKRTGEKVFLECVQDMDHENMFWYRQDPGLGLRLIYFSYDVKMKEKGDIPEGYSVSREKKERFSLILESASTNQTSMYLCASLDRGRYEQYFGPGTRLTVT.

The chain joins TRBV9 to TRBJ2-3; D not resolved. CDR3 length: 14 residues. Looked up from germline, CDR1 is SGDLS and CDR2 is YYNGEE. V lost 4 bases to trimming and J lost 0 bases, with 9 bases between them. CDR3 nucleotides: TGTGCCAGCAGCTCCCAAGTTAGCACAGATACGCAGTATTTT. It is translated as CASSSQVSTDTQYF.

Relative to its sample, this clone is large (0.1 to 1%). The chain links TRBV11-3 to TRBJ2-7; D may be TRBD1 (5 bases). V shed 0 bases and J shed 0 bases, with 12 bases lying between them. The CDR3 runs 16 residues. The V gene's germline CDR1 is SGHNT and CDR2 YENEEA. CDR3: CASSLEGQRSSYEQYF. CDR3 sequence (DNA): TGTGCCAGCAGCTTAGAGGGGCAGCGAAGCTCCTACGAGCAGTACTTC.

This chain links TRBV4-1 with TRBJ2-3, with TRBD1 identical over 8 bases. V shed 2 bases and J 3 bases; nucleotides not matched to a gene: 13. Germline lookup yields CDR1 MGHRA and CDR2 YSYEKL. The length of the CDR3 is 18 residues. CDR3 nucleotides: TGCGCCAGCAGCCAAAGGTTCAAACCGGGACAGGAGACAGATACGCAGTATTTT. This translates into CASSQRFKPGQETDTQYF.

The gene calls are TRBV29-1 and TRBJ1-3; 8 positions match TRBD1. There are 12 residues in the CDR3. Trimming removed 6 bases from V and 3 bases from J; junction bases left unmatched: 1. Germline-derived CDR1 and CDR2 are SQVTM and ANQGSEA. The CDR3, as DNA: TGCAGCGTACAGGGGGTTGGAAACACCATATATTTT. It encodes CSVQGVGNTIYF.

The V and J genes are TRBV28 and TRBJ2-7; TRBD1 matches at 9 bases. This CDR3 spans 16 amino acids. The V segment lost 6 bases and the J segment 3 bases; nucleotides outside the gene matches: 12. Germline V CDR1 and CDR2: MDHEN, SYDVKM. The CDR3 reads CASSSNTGGTYYEQYF. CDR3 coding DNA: TGTGCCAGCAGCTCTAATACAGGGGGCACCTACTACGAGCAGTACTTC.

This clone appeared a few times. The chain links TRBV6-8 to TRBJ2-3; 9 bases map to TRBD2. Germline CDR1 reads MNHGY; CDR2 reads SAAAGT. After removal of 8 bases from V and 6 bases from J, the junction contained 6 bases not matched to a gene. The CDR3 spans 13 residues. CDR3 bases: TGTGCCAGCGGACTAGCGCTCGGGGATACGCAGTATTTT. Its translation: CASGLALGDTQYF.

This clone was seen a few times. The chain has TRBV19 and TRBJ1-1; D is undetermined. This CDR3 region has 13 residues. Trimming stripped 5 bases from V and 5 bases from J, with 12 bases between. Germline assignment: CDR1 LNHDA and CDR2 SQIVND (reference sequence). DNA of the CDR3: TGTGCCAGTAGTCGAACGGGAGGGACTGAAGCTTTCTTT. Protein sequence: CASSRTGGTEAFF.

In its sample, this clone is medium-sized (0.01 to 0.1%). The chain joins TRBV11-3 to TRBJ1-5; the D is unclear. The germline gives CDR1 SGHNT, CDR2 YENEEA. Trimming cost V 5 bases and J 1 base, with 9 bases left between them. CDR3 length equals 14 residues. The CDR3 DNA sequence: TGTGCCAGCAGCCTTGGAGGGAGCAATCAGCCCCAGCATTTT. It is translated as CASSLGGSNQPQHF.

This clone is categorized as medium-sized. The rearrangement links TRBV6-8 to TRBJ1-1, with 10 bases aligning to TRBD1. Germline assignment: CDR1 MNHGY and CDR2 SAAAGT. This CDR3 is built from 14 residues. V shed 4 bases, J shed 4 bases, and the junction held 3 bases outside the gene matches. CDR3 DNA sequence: TGTGCCAGCAGTTCGCGACAGGGGGCCACTGAAGCTTTCTTT. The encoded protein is CASSSRQGATEAFF.

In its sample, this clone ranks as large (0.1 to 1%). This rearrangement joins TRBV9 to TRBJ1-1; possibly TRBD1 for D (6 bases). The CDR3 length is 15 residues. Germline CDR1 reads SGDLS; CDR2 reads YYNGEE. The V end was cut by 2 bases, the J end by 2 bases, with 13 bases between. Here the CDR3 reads CASSVRGNLNTEAFF. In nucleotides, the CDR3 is TGTGCCAGCAGCGTCAGGGGCAACCTCAACACTGAAGCTTTCTTT.

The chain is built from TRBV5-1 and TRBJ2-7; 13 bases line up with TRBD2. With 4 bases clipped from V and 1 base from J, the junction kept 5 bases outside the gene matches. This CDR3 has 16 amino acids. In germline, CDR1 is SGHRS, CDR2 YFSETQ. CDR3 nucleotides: TGCGCCAGCAGCGTCGGACTAGCGGGGGTATCCTACGAGCAGTACTTC. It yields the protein CASSVGLAGVSYEQYF. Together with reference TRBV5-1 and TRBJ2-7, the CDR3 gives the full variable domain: KAGVTQTPRYLIKTRGQQVTLSCSPISGHRSVSWYQQTPGQGLQFLFEYFSETQRNKGNFPGRFSGRQFSNSRSEMNVSTLELGDSALYLCASSVGLAGVSYEQYFGPGTRLTVT.

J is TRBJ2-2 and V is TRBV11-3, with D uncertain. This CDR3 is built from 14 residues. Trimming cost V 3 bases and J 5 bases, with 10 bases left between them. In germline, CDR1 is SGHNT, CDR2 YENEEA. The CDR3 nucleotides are TGTGCCAGCAGCTTGGCCGTGCGAACCGGGGAGCTGTTTTTT. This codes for CASSLAVRTGELFF.

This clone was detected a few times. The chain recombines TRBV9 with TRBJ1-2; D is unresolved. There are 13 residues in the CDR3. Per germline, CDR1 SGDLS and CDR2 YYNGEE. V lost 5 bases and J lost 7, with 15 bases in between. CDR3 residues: CASSELMRGGYTF. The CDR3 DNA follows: TGTGCCAGCAGTGAATTGATGCGCGGTGGCTACACCTTC.

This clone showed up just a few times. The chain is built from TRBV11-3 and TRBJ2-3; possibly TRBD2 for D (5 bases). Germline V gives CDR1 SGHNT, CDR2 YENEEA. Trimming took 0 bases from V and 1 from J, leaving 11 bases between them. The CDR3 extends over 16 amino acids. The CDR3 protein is CASSLELGGGTDTQYF. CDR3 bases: TGTGCCAGCAGCTTAGAACTAGGCGGAGGCACAGATACGCAGTATTTT.

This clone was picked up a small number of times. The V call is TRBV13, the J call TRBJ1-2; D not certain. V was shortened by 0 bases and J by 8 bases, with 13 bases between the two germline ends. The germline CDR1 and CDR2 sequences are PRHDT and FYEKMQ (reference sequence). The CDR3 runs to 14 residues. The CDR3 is CASSLGQTGRGYTF. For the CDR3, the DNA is TGTGCCAGCAGCTTAGGACAGACCGGCAGGGGCTACACCTTC. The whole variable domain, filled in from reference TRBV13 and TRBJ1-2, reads AAGVIQSPRHLIKEKRETATLKCYPIPRHDTVYWYQQGPGQDPQFLISFYEKMQSDKGSIPDRFSAQQFSDYHSELNMSSLELGDSALYFCASSLGQTGRGYTFGSGTRLTVV.

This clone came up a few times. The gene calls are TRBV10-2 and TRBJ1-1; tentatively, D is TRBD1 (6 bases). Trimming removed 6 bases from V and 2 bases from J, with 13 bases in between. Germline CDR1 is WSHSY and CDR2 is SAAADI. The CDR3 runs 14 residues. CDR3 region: CASRQGPSNTEAFF. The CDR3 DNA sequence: TGCGCCAGCAGGCAGGGGCCCTCAAACACTGAAGCTTTCTTT.